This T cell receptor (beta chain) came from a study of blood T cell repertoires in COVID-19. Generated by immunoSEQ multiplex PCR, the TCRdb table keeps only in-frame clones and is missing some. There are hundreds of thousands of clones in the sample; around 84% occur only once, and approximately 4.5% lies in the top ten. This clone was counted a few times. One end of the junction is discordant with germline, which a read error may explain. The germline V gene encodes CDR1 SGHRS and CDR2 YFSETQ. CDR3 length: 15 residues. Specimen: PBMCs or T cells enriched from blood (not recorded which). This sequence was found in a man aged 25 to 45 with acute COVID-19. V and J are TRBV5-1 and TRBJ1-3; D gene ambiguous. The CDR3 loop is CASSLPLQTGNTIYF. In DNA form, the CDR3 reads TGTGCCAGCAGCTTGCCTCTCCAGACTGGAAACACCATATATTTT.